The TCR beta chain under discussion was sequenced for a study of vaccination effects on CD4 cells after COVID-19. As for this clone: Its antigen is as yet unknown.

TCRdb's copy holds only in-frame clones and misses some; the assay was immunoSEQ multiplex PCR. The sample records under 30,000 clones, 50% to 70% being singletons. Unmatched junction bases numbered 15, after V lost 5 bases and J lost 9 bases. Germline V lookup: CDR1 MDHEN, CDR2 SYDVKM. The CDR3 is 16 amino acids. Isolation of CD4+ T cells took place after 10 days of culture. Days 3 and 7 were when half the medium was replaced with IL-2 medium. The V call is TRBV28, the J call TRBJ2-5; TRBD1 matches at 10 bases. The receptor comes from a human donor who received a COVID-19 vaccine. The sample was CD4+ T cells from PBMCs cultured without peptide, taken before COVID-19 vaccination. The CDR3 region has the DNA TGTGCCAGCAGTCCCGTACGACAGGGGGCTTGGTCGGCCCAGTACTTC. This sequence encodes CASSPVRQGAWSAQYF.